The subject of this entry is one T cell receptor (beta chain). Produced via immunoSEQ multiplex PCR; TCRdb's table is partial and in-frame only. This table has about 480,000 clones, about 88% appearing once. This sample is drawn from a study of blood T cell repertoires in COVID-19. Study-wide context: Sites across the United States, Italy and Spain contributed samples from acute and convalescent COVID-19. Nucleic acid was either cDNA or gDNA, and it came from T cells, B-cell-depleted T cells, or PBMCs.

Followed longitudinally, the Seattle patients had been enrolled during active infection. V was cut by 4 bases and J by 1 base, with 13 bases left in between. CDR1 and CDR2 from the germline V gene are MNHEY and SVGAGI. CDR3 length: 15 residues. This receptor was taken from a woman in her 50s with COVID-19, enrolled during active disease. V is TRBV6-5 and J is TRBJ1-1; D is possibly TRBD1 (6 bases). The sequencing sample was made of peripheral blood. The CDR3 nucleotides read TGTGCCAGCAGTTCCTGGACAGACGAGAACACTGAAGCTTTCTTT. Its protein product is CASSSWTDENTEAFF.